This entry lists 3 T cell receptor beta chains sequenced from one sample in a study of OX40 agonist ivuxolimab in advanced cancers. The data were produced by immunoSEQ multiplex PCR, yet TCRdb's version contains in-frame clones alone and is incomplete. The profile shows about 29,000 clones, just over 90% of them singletons. The sequencing used CD4+ or CD8+ T cells sorted from blood, collected in a trial of the OX40 agonist ivuxolimab. These receptors were obtained from an adult with an advanced solid tumor such as melanoma, head and neck, liver or kidney cancer.

Only one count was recorded for this clone. CDR3 protein: CASSGRGTPVDDEQYF. The CDR3 nucleotides are TGTGCCAGCAGCGGGCGGGGGACACCGGTCGACGACGAGCAGTACTTC. V usage is TRBV5-8 and J usage is TRBJ2-7; possible D gene TRBD2, 7 bases. CDR1 and CDR2 (germline): SGHTS, YDEGEE. V was pared by 4 bases and J by 5 bases, with 22 bases between. The CDR3 covers 16 residues.

The J gene is TRBJ2-3, the V gene TRBV6-6; 9 bases are a match to TRBD2. After removal of 3 bases from V and 2 bases from J, the junction contained 6 bases not matched to a gene. Germline loops: CDR1 MNHNY, CDR2 SVGAGI (reference sequence). The CDR3 is 16 residues long. CDR3 coding DNA: TGTGCCAGCAGTTATCCGACTAGCGGCCACACAGATACGCAGTATTTT. This sequence encodes CASSYPTSGHTDTQYF.

V gene TRBV28 combines with J gene TRBJ2-7, with 10 bases that match TRBD1. V dropped 8 bases and J dropped 5; count of bases not matched to a gene: 9. CDR1 and CDR2 from the germline V gene are MDHEN and SYDVKM. The CDR3 runs to 14 residues. CDR3 sequence: CASSPRQGAHEQYF. CDR3 nucleotides: TGTGCCAGCTCTCCGAGACAGGGGGCCCACGAGCAGTACTTC.